The entry below describes one T cell receptor beta chain. Produced via immunoSEQ multiplex PCR; TCRdb's table is partial and in-frame only. The sample lists about 120,000 clones, roughly 91% occurring once. These data originate in a study of PD-L1 blockade in urothelial cancer. Time point meaning: peripheral blood 6 weeks after treatment start. V was clipped by 6 bases and J by 5 bases; unmatched bases: 7. The CDR3 loop spans 14 amino acids. CDR1 is MDHEN and CDR2 is SYDVKM in the germline V gene. This TCR was sampled from a man in his 60s with urothelial cancer. The sample here was PBMCs, taken around atezolizumab (anti-PD-L1) treatment. V is TRBV28 and J is TRBJ2-5, with TRBD2 identical over 9 bases. CDR3 loop: CASSHRSGRETQYF. The CDR3 DNA reads as TGTGCCAGCAGCCACCGGAGCGGGAGGGAGACCCAGTACTTC.